These 27 T cell receptor beta chains came from one sample sequenced in a study of T cell responses to AZD1222 COVID-19 vaccine. Clones were sequenced by immunoSEQ multiplex PCR, and TCRdb holds only the in-frame ones, with some missing. Of about 53,000 clones in the sample, roughly 90% were seen once. The source was peripheral blood, collected 28 days after the second AZD1222 dose. These TCRs come from an adult who received the AZD1222 COVID-19 vaccine.

The J gene is TRBJ1-2, the V gene TRBV6-5; D is unresolved. The CDR3 is made up of 13 amino acids. Trimming took off 6 bases at V and 4 bases at J, with 12 bases between the two ends. The germline CDR1 and CDR2 sequences are MNHEY and SVGAGI. In DNA form, the CDR3 reads TGTGCCAGCAGCCCCGTGGGCAGCTATGGCTACACCTTC. It is translated as CASSPVGSYGYTF.

This rearrangement joins TRBV6-1 to TRBJ2-5; 10 positions agree with TRBD2. The J segment lost 3 bases and the V segment lost 3 bases, leaving 4 bases of the junction unmatched. Germline lookup yields CDR1 MNHNS and CDR2 SASEGT. The CDR3 is 15 residues long. The DNA for the CDR3 is TGTGCCAGCAGTGATCCTAGCGGGAGTAAAGAGACCCAGTACTTC. Encoded protein: CASSDPSGSKETQYF.

This chain joins TRBV7-9 and TRBJ2-1, with 10 bases that match TRBD1. The CDR3 is 16 amino acids. Trimming at V came to 1 base and at J to 6 bases, leaving 6 bases not matched to a gene. In germline, CDR1 is SEHNR, CDR2 FQNEAQ (reference sequence). This CDR3 is CASSLEGTGAGNEQFF. In DNA, the CDR3 is TGTGCCAGCAGCTTAGAGGGGACAGGGGCCGGCAATGAGCAGTTCTTC.

This chain links TRBV5-6 with TRBJ1-1; D is uncertain. V dropped 4 bases and J dropped 1 base, with 20 bases sitting between them. The CDR3 is 17 residues long. CDR1 SGHDT and CDR2 YYEEEE come from the germline V gene. The CDR3, as DNA: TGTGCCAGCAGCCTTGACCGAACGGGGAGGTGGAACACTGAAGCTTTCTTT. It specifies CASSLDRTGRWNTEAFF. The variable domain in full, completed from reference TRBV5-6 and TRBJ1-1, reads DAGVTQSPTHLIKTRGQQVTLRCSPKSGHDTVSWYQQALGQGPQFIFQYYEEEERQRGNFPDRFSGHQFPNYSSELNVNALLLGDSALYLCASSLDRTGRWNTEAFFGQGTRLTVV.

The chain couples TRBV5-6 to TRBJ2-1; 7 bases align to TRBD1. The CDR3 is 12 amino acids. CDR1 and CDR2 (germline): SGHDT, YYEEEE. J lost 14 bases, V lost 4 bases, and 9 bases had no gene match. CDR3: CASSPTQGLEFF. In DNA form, the CDR3 reads TGTGCCAGCAGCCCGACACAGGGGCTGGAGTTCTTC.

V and J are TRBV18 and TRBJ1-5, with D possibly TRBD1 on 6 matching bases. Germline loops: CDR1 KGHSH, CDR2 LQKENI. V dropped 3 bases and J dropped 1 base, with 13 bases sitting between them. The CDR3 spans 16 residues. This chain's CDR3 is CASSPQGTGSNQPQHF. CDR3 bases: TGTGCCAGCTCACCTCAAGGAACAGGGAGCAATCAGCCCCAGCATTTT.

The rearrangement joins TRBV5-1 to TRBJ2-1; the D call may be TRBD1 or TRBD2 (5 bases each). V was clipped by 7 bases and J by 9 bases, with 11 bases between them. This CDR3 region has 11 residues. Germline values: CDR1 SGHRS, CDR2 YFSETQ. As DNA, the CDR3 is TGCGCCAGCCGCGAGAGGGGTGAGCAGTTCTTC. Its protein product is CASRERGEQFF.

The V call is TRBV28, the J call TRBJ2-1, with 14 bases matching TRBD2. The CDR3 is 19 residues long. Germline V gene data show CDR1 as MDHEN and CDR2 as SYDVKM. J was trimmed by 2 bases and V by 2 bases; bases with no gene match: 8. The CDR3 DNA follows: TGTGCCAGCAGTTTAGGACTAGCGGGAGGCCCCAGGGCCTACAATGAGCAGTTCTTC. Translated, it gives CASSLGLAGGPRAYNEQFF.

The chain carries TRBV14 and TRBJ2-5; 14 nucleotides match TRBD2. Germline V CDR1 and CDR2: SGHDN, FVKESK. J lost 5 bases, V lost 4 bases, and 6 bases had no gene match. The CDR3 length is 16 residues. CDR3 coding DNA: TGTGCCAGCAGCCGGGGACTAGCGGGAGATCGTGAGACCCAGTACTTC. The encoded protein is CASSRGLAGDRETQYF. Using reference TRBV14 and TRBJ2-5 for the parts outside the CDR3, the full variable domain is EAGVTQFPSHSVIEKGQTVTLRCDPISGHDNLYWYRRVMGKEIKFLLHFVKESKQDESGMPNNRFLAERTGGTYSTLKVQPAELEDSGVYFCASSRGLAGDRETQYFGPGTRLLVL.

The chain is built from TRBV2 and TRBJ2-1, with 7 bases aligning to TRBD1. The CDR3 covers 16 residues. Germline V gene data show CDR1 as SNHLY and CDR2 as FYNNEI. V shed 4 bases and J 2 bases; nucleotides not matched to a gene: 8. The CDR3: CASSGISGGAYNEQFF. As DNA, the CDR3 is TGTGCCAGCAGTGGAATTTCAGGGGGTGCCTACAATGAGCAGTTCTTC.

This chain uses TRBV18 with TRBJ2-7; no clear D. The CDR3 consists of 13 residues. CDR1 is KGHSH and CDR2 is LQKENI in the germline V gene. Deletions cut 4 bases from V and 2 bases from J, with 9 bases between. The CDR3 spells CASSRDEAYEQYF. For the CDR3, the DNA is TGTGCCAGCTCACGTGATGAAGCCTACGAGCAGTACTTC.

The CDR3 coding sequence is TGTGCCAGCAGCCAAGGTGGTATGCTTAGAGACAATGAGCAGTTCTTC. This sequence encodes CASSQGGMLRDNEQFF. The chain uses TRBV4-2 and TRBJ2-1, with no clear D. The CDR3 contains 16 residues. CDR1 is LGHNA and CDR2 is YNFKEQ in the germline V gene. The V end was cut by 1 base, the J end by 5 bases, with 15 bases between.

The rearrangement links TRBV5-1 to TRBJ2-3; D call uncertain. The CDR3 is made up of 15 amino acids. V lost 7 bases and J lost 0, with 15 bases in between. The germline V gene encodes CDR1 SGHRS and CDR2 YFSETQ. CDR3 sequence: CASGLSGSSTDTQYF. In DNA form, the CDR3 reads TGCGCCAGCGGGCTCTCCGGGTCTAGCACAGATACGCAGTATTTT.

The gene calls are TRBV7-3 and TRBJ2-2; TRBD2 matches at 10 bases. Germline values: CDR1 SGHTA, CDR2 FQGTGA. The CDR3 runs 15 residues. Germline trimming cut 5 bases from V and 2 bases from J; bases unmatched to any gene: 2. The CDR3, as DNA: TGTGCCAGCAGCCTAGCGGGGGCCAACACCGGGGAGCTGTTTTTT. This codes for CASSLAGANTGELFF.

Only a few counts were recorded for this clone. This chain connects TRBV13 to TRBJ1-5; 8 nucleotides align to TRBD1. Germline V gene data show CDR1 as PRHDT and CDR2 as FYEKMQ (reference sequence). V dropped 5 bases and J dropped 5; count of bases not matched to a gene: 11. This CDR3 has 16 residues. The CDR3 here is CASSKSTGAGDQPQHF. CDR3 coding DNA: TGTGCCAGCAGCAAATCGACAGGGGCCGGGGATCAGCCCCAGCATTTT.

The gene calls are TRBV19 and TRBJ2-7; 8 bases fit TRBD1. The germline V gene encodes CDR1 LNHDA and CDR2 SQIVND (reference sequence). The CDR3 loop spans 15 amino acids. After removal of 4 bases from V and 0 bases from J, the junction contained 5 bases not matched to a gene. This chain's CDR3 is CASSTRTGSSYEQYF. Here the CDR3 DNA reads TGTGCCAGTAGTACCCGGACAGGGAGCTCCTACGAGCAGTACTTC.

The J gene is TRBJ2-2, the V gene TRBV5-1, with TRBD2 matching over 12 bases. The J segment lost 0 bases and the V segment lost 3 bases, leaving 3 bases of the junction unmatched. CDR1 is SGHRS and CDR2 is YFSETQ in the germline V gene. This CDR3 has 17 residues. CDR3 region: CASSSGLAGTNTGELFF. In DNA, the CDR3 is TGCGCCAGCAGCTCCGGACTAGCGGGAACGAACACCGGGGAGCTGTTTTTT.

This chain connects TRBV2 to TRBJ2-1, with D maybe TRBD2 (6 bases). Trimming left V 6 bases short and J 2 bases short, with 14 bases between. Germline lookup yields CDR1 SNHLY and CDR2 FYNNEI. The CDR3 consists of 15 residues. CDR3 region: CASRVSGPTYNEQFF. The CDR3, as DNA: TGTGCCAGCAGAGTAAGCGGGCCGACCTACAATGAGCAGTTCTTC. Using reference TRBV2 and TRBJ2-1 for the parts outside the CDR3, the full variable domain is EPEVTQTPSHQVTQMGQEVILRCVPISNHLYFYWYRQILGQKVEFLVSFYNNEISEKSEIFDDQFSVERPDGSNFTLKIRSTKLEDSAMYFCASRVSGPTYNEQFFGPGTRLTVL.

The V call is TRBV5-1, the J call TRBJ1-6, with D tentatively TRBD1 (5 bases). Germline values: CDR1 SGHRS, CDR2 YFSETQ. V was pared by 0 bases and J by 7 bases, with 11 bases between. The CDR3 loop spans 15 amino acids. The CDR3 DNA reads as TGCGCCAGCAGCTTGGCCGGGGGGGAAAATTCACCCCTCCACTTT. Amino acids: CASSLAGGENSPLHF.

This sequence joins TRBV6-4 and TRBJ2-3; 7 bases are a match to TRBD2. In germline, CDR1 is MRHNA, CDR2 SNTAGT. The CDR3 has 13 residues. The trim removed 9 bases at V and 2 bases at J, leaving 5 bases unmatched. The CDR3 DNA is TGTGCCAGTTCTAGCGGAATCACAGATACGCAGTATTTT. Translation gives CASSSGITDTQYF.

This chain links TRBV5-1 with TRBJ2-5; possibly TRBD2 for D (5 bases). V was shortened by 2 bases and J by 2 bases, with 7 bases between the two germline ends. This CDR3 is built from 13 residues. Germline CDR1 and CDR2: SGHRS and YFSETQ. CDR3 protein: CASSFGGQETQYF. CDR3 sequence (DNA): TGCGCCAGCAGCTTCGGAGGTCAAGAGACCCAGTACTTC.

The rearrangement joins TRBV19 to TRBJ1-1; TRBD1 might be the D (6 bases). Germline loops: CDR1 LNHDA, CDR2 SQIVND (reference sequence). The ends were cut back, 2 bases at V and 7 bases at J, with 14 bases in the middle. The CDR3 has 14 residues. The CDR3 spells CASSITGASIEAFF. DNA of the CDR3: TGTGCCAGTAGTATAACGGGGGCTTCAATTGAAGCTTTCTTT.

This clone was picked up one time. The chain recombines TRBV19 with TRBJ2-1; D possibly uses TRBD1 or TRBD2 (5 bases each). CDR1 and CDR2 from the germline V gene are LNHDA and SQIVND (reference sequence). The germline V and J ends were trimmed by 3 bases and 4 bases, with 10 bases remaining between them. This CDR3 region has 14 residues. The CDR3, as DNA: TGTGCCAGTAGTATGGGGGTGGAGTACAATGAGCAGTTCTTC. It yields the protein CASSMGVEYNEQFF.

This clone was recorded only once. The chain combines TRBV19 with TRBJ1-3, with 8 bases fitting TRBD1. The junction had 8 bases not matched to a gene; V was cut back by 7 bases and J by 0 bases. The CDR3 runs to 16 residues. CDR1 and CDR2 (germline): LNHDA, SQIVND (reference sequence). The CDR3 DNA reads as TGTGCCAGTACCGGACAGGGTCAAAGCTCTGGAAACACCATATATTTT. This translates into CASTGQGQSSGNTIYF.

J is TRBJ2-5 and V is TRBV3-1 (or the pseudogene TRBV3-2); D is undetermined. This CDR3 region has 16 residues. CDR1 is LGHDT, CDR2 YNNKEL, per germline (reference sequence). The ends were cut back, 2 bases at V and 0 bases at J, with 13 bases in the middle. The CDR3 DNA reads TGTGCCAGCAGCCAACCGTATGGGGTGTACCAAGAGACCCAGTACTTC. Its translation: CASSQPYGVYQETQYF.

The J gene is TRBJ1-2, the V gene TRBV28; D is undetermined. V dropped 8 bases and J dropped 3 bases, with 16 bases sitting between them. The CDR3 spans 14 residues. From germline, CDR1 is MDHEN and CDR2 SYDVKM. CDR3 DNA: TGTGCCAGCGGTCAGTTCGGGAAGGACTATGGCTACACCTTC. Its translation is CASGQFGKDYGYTF.

V is TRBV12-3 or TRBV12-4 and J is TRBJ2-2; TRBD2 is a possible D gene (5 bases). CDR3 size: 11 residues. V dropped 6 bases and J dropped 7 bases, with 6 bases sitting between them. DNA for the CDR3: TGTGCCAGCAGCGGGGTCGGGGAGCTGTTTTTT. Amino acid sequence: CASSGVGELFF.